This TCR beta chain was recorded in a study of identical twins. Study-level points and caveats: Models underestimated how often monozygotic twins shared out-of-frame TCR alpha. Conclusions came from cross-sectional statistical analysis, not from following the same donors.

Germline V lookup: CDR1 DFQATT, CDR2 SNEGSKA (reference sequence). Trimming took 6 bases from V and 8 from J; bases not matched to a gene: 24. The CDR3 spans 18 residues. There are a few counts of this clonotype. Antigen: not known. Each CDR3 protein is one row after TCRdb ran MiXCR on the 5' RACE reads. The sample yields more than 1.5 million distinct CDR3 sequences, more than 30% seen once. The chain joins TRBV20-1 to TRBJ2-1; TRBD2 agrees at 8 bases. The TCR sequence derives from a newborn girl in good health. The sample consisted of cord blood. Here the CDR3 DNA reads TGCAGTGCGCCGGGTCGGGGGACACGTGAGCGGGAGAGCTATGAGCAGTTCTTC. As protein: CSAPGRGTRERESYEQFF.